These 32 T cell receptor beta chains share one sample of origin, sequenced in a study of T cell responses to AZD1222 COVID-19 vaccine (dated by TCRdb to 2020 to 2023). Library generation was performed with the immunoSEQ multiplex PCR assay. TCRdb carries this immuneACCESS record with in-frame sequences only. Its versions omit some clonotypes, under half of them owing to an unresolved V gene in the studies checked, with the rest unexplained. For this sample there are over 120,000 clones; 88% appear just once. Of the sample, approximately 5.4% is held by the ten largest clones. The time point label of this sample denotes: about 28 days (+/-7) after the second vaccine dose. This specimen's treatment or condition label, interpreted: meningococcal conjugate vaccine given as trial control. The material was peripheral blood, obtained 28 days after the second dose of the MenACWY control vaccine. These receptors all come from an adult who received the MenACWY meningococcal vaccine as a control.

This clone has just a few counts. The chain combines TRBV10-3 with TRBJ2-7; 9 positions agree with TRBD2. Germline CDR1 reads ENHRY; CDR2 reads SYGVKD. The CDR3 runs 15 residues. Trimming cost V 5 bases and J 7 bases; bases outside gene matches: 12. The CDR3 region is CAISTGTSRDGEQYF. As DNA, the CDR3 is TGTGCCATCAGTACCGGGACTAGCCGAGATGGGGAGCAGTACTTC.

The chain joins TRBV4-3 to TRBJ1-2, with D possibly being TRBD1 (6 bases). The CDR3 has 13 residues. Between the trimmed V and J ends, which lost 3 bases and 5 bases, there was a span of 10 bases. Looked up from germline, CDR1 is LGHNA and CDR2 is YSLEER. The DNA of the CDR3 is TGCGCCAGCAGCCAGAGGGGGGGGTATGGCTACACCTTC. This codes for CASSQRGGYGYTF.

The chain couples TRBV27 to TRBJ1-6, with 8 positions matching TRBD1. The CDR3 loop spans 14 amino acids. The J segment lost 8 bases and the V segment lost 6 bases, leaving 6 bases of the junction unmatched. Germline-derived CDR1 and CDR2 are MNHEY and SMNVEV (reference sequence). As DNA, the CDR3 is TGTGCCAGCAGCCCACAGGGGGAGTATTCACCCCTCCACTTT. Its translation is CASSPQGEYSPLHF.

The gene calls are TRBV27 and TRBJ2-6; the match to TRBD1 covers 9 bases. Per the germline V gene, CDR1 is MNHEY and CDR2 is SMNVEV (reference sequence). This CDR3 comprises 18 residues. J lost 4 bases, V lost 3 bases, and 10 bases had no gene match. The DNA of the CDR3 is TGTGCCAGCAGTTTTTATTGGACAGGGGTTCTCGGGGCCAACGTCCTGACTTTC. Translation gives CASSFYWTGVLGANVLTF.

V is TRBV28 and J is TRBJ1-2; TRBD1 agrees at 8 bases. From germline, CDR1 is MDHEN and CDR2 SYDVKM. CDR3 size: 14 residues. With V trimmed by 4 bases and J by 4 bases, 5 bases remained unmatched. CDR3 nucleotide sequence: TGTGCCAGCAGTTCGGGACAGGAAACCTATGGCTACACCTTC. Translated, it gives CASSSGQETYGYTF.

The V call is TRBV19, the J call TRBJ2-1; 9 bases are a match to TRBD1. The CDR3 spans 15 residues. Per germline, CDR1 LNHDA and CDR2 SQIVND (reference sequence). Trimming cost V 7 bases and J 6 bases; bases outside gene matches: 10. CDR3 DNA: TGTGCCAGTAAAAACTGGGGACAGGGACGCAATGAGCAGTTCTTC. Translated, it gives CASKNWGQGRNEQFF.

As regards this clone: Additional DNA sequences in this sample encode the identical CDR3. This chain joins TRBV9 and TRBJ2-3; D not certain. Germline-derived CDR1 and CDR2 are SGDLS and YYNGEE. The CDR3 is made up of 12 amino acids. The V and J ends lost 5 bases and 0 bases respectively, with 4 bases between them. The CDR3 here is CASSSSTDTQYF. The CDR3 bases are TGTGCCAGCAGTTCTAGCACAGATACGCAGTATTTT.

To note about this clone: Its ends do not fully match the called genes, so a read error is possible. V usage is TRBV20-1 and J usage is TRBJ2-5; 13 bases map to TRBD2. CDR1 and CDR2 from the germline V gene are DFQATT and SNEGSKA (reference sequence). The CDR3 runs 11 residues. The CDR3 reads CSAPSGTSGNF. The CDR3 DNA reads TGCAGTGCCCCCTCCGGGACTAGCGGGAACTTC.

The chain is built from TRBV19 and TRBJ1-5; TRBD1 matches at 9 bases. Trimming cost V 7 bases and J 3 bases; bases outside gene matches: 7. The CDR3 length is 15 residues. Germline CDR1 reads LNHDA; CDR2 reads SQIVND (reference sequence). CDR3 residues: CASKTGGRNNQPQHF. The CDR3 DNA follows: TGTGCCAGTAAAACAGGGGGCAGAAACAATCAGCCCCAGCATTTT.

The chain recombines TRBV5-1 with TRBJ2-6; D unclear. CDR3 length: 15 amino acids. CDR1 and CDR2 from the germline V gene are SGHRS and YFSETQ. The V gene lost 4 bases and the J gene lost 0 bases, with 8 bases spanning the gap. CDR3 sequence (DNA): TGCGCCAGCAGCGAAATCCCCTCTGGGGCCAACGTCCTGACTTTC. It translates to CASSEIPSGANVLTF.

V and J are TRBV5-5 and TRBJ2-7; TRBD1 matches 8 bases. Germline CDR1 SGHKS, CDR2 YYEKEE (reference sequence). There are 14 residues in the CDR3. V lost 6 bases and J lost 2; bases outside the gene matches: 7. The CDR3 DNA reads as TGTGCCAGCATCCCCGGACAGGGAGCCTACGAGCAGTACTTC. It specifies CASIPGQGAYEQYF.

The rearrangement joins TRBV9 to TRBJ1-6, with D tentatively TRBD1 (5 bases). This CDR3 contains 13 residues. V shed 0 bases and J shed 10 bases, with 8 bases lying between them. Germline V CDR1 and CDR2: SGDLS, YYNGEE. The CDR3 loop is CASSVVEGSPLHF. As DNA, the CDR3 is TGTGCCAGCAGCGTAGTCGAGGGGTCACCCCTCCACTTT.

The chain recombines TRBV19 with TRBJ1-2, with a weak D call TRBD1 (5 bases). This CDR3 is 14 amino acids long. Germline lookup yields CDR1 LNHDA and CDR2 SQIVND (reference sequence). V lost 11 bases, J lost 6 bases, and 22 bases lay in between. The CDR3 sequence is CAGGDAGKAHGYTF. The CDR3 coding sequence is TGTGCCGGGGGGGACGCAGGGAAAGCACATGGCTACACCTTC.

The V call is TRBV7-2, the J call TRBJ1-5; 7 bases are a match to TRBD1. From germline, CDR1 is SGHTA and CDR2 FQGNSA. After removal of 5 bases from V and 5 bases from J, the junction contained 6 bases not matched to a gene. The CDR3 has 14 residues. The CDR3 protein is CASSPGQEHQPQHF. CDR3 sequence (DNA): TGTGCCAGCAGCCCCGGACAGGAGCATCAGCCCCAGCATTTT. Full variable domain (remainder filled in from reference TRBV7-2 and TRBJ1-5): GAGVSQSPSNKVTEKGKDVELRCDPISGHTALYWYRQSLGQGLEFLIYFQGNSAPDKSGLPSDRFSAERTGGSVSTLTIQRTQQEDSAVYLCASSPGQEHQPQHFGDGTRLSIL.

V is TRBV7-2 and J is TRBJ1-4, with D unresolved. V was trimmed by 3 bases and J by 4 bases, leaving 9 bases between them. This CDR3 contains 14 residues. Per germline, CDR1 SGHTA and CDR2 FQGNSA. CDR3 DNA: TGTGCCAGCAGCTTTGGACGGATTAATGAAAAACTGTTTTTT. Amino acids: CASSFGRINEKLFF.

This clone was seen just once. The rearrangement joins TRBV6-5 to TRBJ2-7; 14 bases fit TRBD2. This CDR3 spans 13 amino acids. Germline lookup yields CDR1 MNHEY and CDR2 SVGAGI. J gave up 6 bases and V 6 bases, and 1 base lay outside the gene matches. The CDR3 DNA is TGTGCCAGCAGAGGACTAGCGGGAGGCGAGCAGTACTTC. It is translated as CASRGLAGGEQYF.

Written as DNA, the CDR3 is TGTGCCAGCAGCCGGAGGGCGGCAACTGAAGCTTTCTTT. Amino acid sequence: CASSRRAATEAFF. This rearrangement joins TRBV5-5 to TRBJ1-1; no clear D. In germline, CDR1 is SGHKS, CDR2 YYEKEE (reference sequence). The CDR3 is 13 amino acids. V lost 4 bases and J lost 5, with 12 bases in between.

The chain carries TRBV4-2 and TRBJ2-3, with D perhaps matching TRBD1 (6 bases). This CDR3 has 14 residues. In germline, CDR1 is LGHNA, CDR2 YNFKEQ. The V end was cut by 7 bases, the J end by 1 base, with 12 bases between. This CDR3 reads CASTFGQRTDTQYF. The CDR3 DNA is TGTGCCAGCACCTTCGGACAGCGCACAGATACGCAGTATTTT.

The V gene is TRBV28, the J gene TRBJ1-1; D gene unclear. V was pared by 6 bases and J by 6 bases, with 14 bases between. This CDR3 spans 13 amino acids. Looked up from germline, CDR1 is MDHEN and CDR2 is SYDVKM. DNA for the CDR3: TGTGCCAGCAGCCCCGGCTGGGTTTCTGAAGCTTTCTTT. Translation gives CASSPGWVSEAFF.

The chain employs TRBV4-2 and TRBJ1-3; possible D gene TRBD1, 5 bases. The CDR3 is 15 residues long. V dropped 4 bases and J dropped 0 bases, with 10 bases sitting between them. Germline CDR1 and CDR2: LGHNA and YNFKEQ. In DNA form, the CDR3 reads TGTGCCAGCAGCCCCAGGGCCGTCTCTGGAAACACCATATATTTT. Amino acid sequence: CASSPRAVSGNTIYF.

The chain joins TRBV7-2 to TRBJ2-3; 7 positions agree with TRBD1. This CDR3 has 15 residues. Germline V gene sequence: CDR1 SGHTA, CDR2 FQGNSA. Trimming took 5 bases from V and 3 from J; bases not matched to a gene: 8. The CDR3 loop reads CASSEGTAVTDTQYF. The CDR3 DNA reads TGTGCCAGCAGCGAGGGGACAGCGGTGACAGATACGCAGTATTTT.

V is TRBV18 and J is TRBJ2-7, with D possibly called TRBD1 or TRBD2 (5 bases each). Germline V gene data show CDR1 as KGHSH and CDR2 as LQKENI. V lost 4 bases and J lost 4, with 14 bases in between. CDR3 size: 14 residues. Here the CDR3 DNA reads TGTGCCAGCTCACAGGGACCAAGGCGTTACGAGCAGTACTTC. Protein: CASSQGPRRYEQYF.

This chain connects TRBV5-1 to TRBJ2-6; 12 bases match TRBD2. With 0 bases clipped from V and 0 bases from J, the junction kept 1 base outside the gene matches. This CDR3 has 18 amino acids. Germline V lookup: CDR1 SGHRS, CDR2 YFSETQ. CDR3 residues: CASSLGLAGDSGANVLTF. The DNA for the CDR3 is TGCGCCAGCAGCTTGGGACTAGCGGGAGACTCTGGGGCCAACGTCCTGACTTTC.

The chain recombines TRBV6-2 or TRBV6-3 with TRBJ2-7; 7 bases map to TRBD1. CDR3 length equals 13 residues. The germline gives CDR1 MNHEY, CDR2 SVGEGT. The junction had 3 bases not matched to a gene; V was cut back by 6 bases and J by 1 base. The CDR3 DNA reads as TGTGCCAGCAGCCGGACAGGTTCCTACGAGCAGTACTTC. Translating it yields CASSRTGSYEQYF.

This clone was seen just once. The V and J genes are TRBV30 and TRBJ1-1; a weak D match, TRBD1 (5 bases). This CDR3 has 15 amino acids. The germline V and J ends were trimmed by 8 bases and 3 bases, with 22 bases remaining between them. From germline, CDR1 is GTSNPN and CDR2 SVGIG (reference sequence). This CDR3 reads CAGGGGAASDTEAFF. Written as DNA, the CDR3 is TGTGCCGGGGGGGGTGGGGCAGCATCTGACACTGAAGCTTTCTTT.

This chain links TRBV5-1 with TRBJ2-3, with TRBD2 identical over 9 bases. CDR1 and CDR2 (germline): SGHRS, YFSETQ. The V and J ends lost 0 bases and 1 base, in that order; junction bases with no gene match: 3. The CDR3 contains 16 residues. CDR3 sequence (DNA): TGCGCCAGCAGCTTGGGACTAGCGGTCGGCACAGATACGCAGTATTTT. This encodes CASSLGLAVGTDTQYF. Based on the CDR3 plus reference TRBV5-1 and TRBJ2-3, the full variable domain is KAGVTQTPRYLIKTRGQQVTLSCSPISGHRSVSWYQQTPGQGLQFLFEYFSETQRNKGNFPGRFSGRQFSNSRSEMNVSTLELGDSALYLCASSLGLAVGTDTQYFGPGTRLTVL.

This chain connects TRBV5-1 to TRBJ2-7, with 7 bases lining up with TRBD1. Trimming at V came to 4 bases and at J to 2 bases, leaving 6 bases not matched to a gene. Per germline, CDR1 SGHRS and CDR2 YFSETQ. This CDR3 has 14 residues. CDR3 sequence reads: CASSGNRGTYEQYF. DNA for the CDR3: TGCGCCAGCAGCGGGAACAGGGGCACCTACGAGCAGTACTTC.

The chain employs TRBV9 and TRBJ2-2; D not resolved. The CDR3 contains 13 residues. V lost 4 bases to trimming and J lost 1 base, with 5 bases between them. Germline CDR1 reads SGDLS; CDR2 reads YYNGEE. Written as DNA, the CDR3 is TGTGCCAGCAGCCCCCGGAACACCGGGGAGCTGTTTTTT. Protein sequence: CASSPRNTGELFF.

The chain carries TRBV19 and TRBJ1-1; a possible D gene is TRBD1 (5 bases). CDR1 and CDR2 (germline): LNHDA, SQIVND (reference sequence). CDR3 size: 14 residues. V gave up 3 bases and J gave up 3 bases, with 11 bases separating them. CDR3 bases: TGTGCCAGTAGTATCGGGACCCTGTACACTGAAGCTTTCTTT. This encodes CASSIGTLYTEAFF.

V gene TRBV30 combines with J gene TRBJ2-7; D is possibly TRBD2 (5 bases). The germline gives CDR1 GTSNPN, CDR2 SVGIG (reference sequence). This CDR3 contains 11 residues. V gave up 3 bases and J gave up 2 bases, with 5 bases separating them. The CDR3: CAWRRAYEQYF. In DNA form, the CDR3 reads TGTGCCTGGAGGAGGGCCTACGAGCAGTACTTC. Full variable domain (outside the CDR3, taken from reference TRBV30 and TRBJ2-7): SQTIHQWPATLVQPVGSPLSLECTVEGTSNPNLYWYRQAAGRGLQLLFYSVGIGQISSEVPQNLSASRPQDRQFILSSKKLLLSDSGFYLCAWRRAYEQYFGPGTRLTVT.

This clone has only one observation. CDR3 protein: CAWSGQGASSLNTEAFF. The CDR3, as DNA: TGTGCCTGGAGTGGGCAGGGGGCCAGCAGCCTCAACACTGAAGCTTTCTTT. The V gene is TRBV30, the J gene TRBJ1-1; TRBD1 matches at 8 bases. The CDR3 runs to 17 residues. V dropped 1 base and J dropped 2; count of bases not matched to a gene: 12. Germline V gene lookup returns CDR1 GTSNPN and CDR2 SVGIG (reference sequence).

This clone was observed a few times. Other DNA variants within this sample encode the same CDR3. V gene TRBV10-3 combines with J gene TRBJ2-5, with D possibly called TRBD1 or TRBD2 (6 bases each). Trimming shortened V by 6 bases and J by 1 base, and 15 bases separated the two germline ends. Germline loops: CDR1 ENHRY, CDR2 SYGVKD. This CDR3 spans 15 amino acids. In DNA, the CDR3 is TGTGCCATCAGGGGGGCCGGGGGCCCCCAAGAGACCCAGTACTTC. Translating gives CAIRGAGGPQETQYF.